Listed here are 2 T cell receptor beta chains from one sample, sequenced in a study of cytomegalovirus exposure and HLA in healthy donors. TCRdb's table, derived via immunoSEQ multiplex PCR, lists solely in-frame clones and lacks some. The sample consists of 150,000 to 250,000 clones, 80% to 90% of them appearing once. The sequenced sample was PBMCs. The receptor source for this set is a woman between 25 and 40 years old in good health and CMV-seropositive.

V is TRBV15 and J is TRBJ2-5; D is possibly TRBD1 (6 bases). From germline, CDR1 is LNHNV and CDR2 YYDKDF (reference sequence). The V end was cut by 1 base, the J end by 4 bases, with 10 bases between. This CDR3 is 14 amino acids long. CDR3 sequence (DNA): TGTGCCACCAGCAGAGGGACAGCCCCAGAGACCCAGTACTTC. It codes for CATSRGTAPETQYF.

This clone appeared a single time. The chain has TRBV28 and TRBJ1-2; D gene ambiguous. V lost 4 bases, J lost 4 bases, and 19 bases lay in between. There are 16 residues in the CDR3. The germline V gene encodes CDR1 MDHEN and CDR2 SYDVKM. CDR3 in amino acids: CASSSPMEGSTYGYTF. CDR3 nucleotides: TGTGCCAGCAGTTCGCCGATGGAGGGCTCGACCTATGGCTACACCTTC.